This entry describes one TCR beta chain. Stated time point: pretreatment peripheral blood. These data originate in a study of PD-L1 blockade in urothelial cancer. The V and J ends lost 5 bases and 5 bases respectively, with 6 bases between them. This CDR3 comprises 11 residues. Per germline, CDR1 MNHNS and CDR2 SASEGT. Profiling relied on immunoSEQ multiplex PCR, and the TCRdb table lists in-frame clones only, not all of them. The sample has 95,000 to 100,000 clones, around 87% seen once; the top ten hold about 2%. The sequencing used PBMCs, collected around atezolizumab (anti-PD-L1) treatment. The receptor comes from a man aged 55-75 years with urothelial cancer. This chain links TRBV6-1 with TRBJ2-5, with D unresolved. The CDR3 region is CASSSYETQYF. CDR3 in DNA: TGTGCCAGCAGTAGCTATGAGACCCAGTACTTC.